This T cell receptor beta chain emerged from a study of a mutant IDH1 vaccine in newly diagnosed glioma. Study overall: Patients' prior therapy spanned radiotherapy, temozolomide, or both; most underwent both. Week 35 brought visit V12, which was followed by visit V13 at week 47.

Clones were read by immunoSEQ multiplex PCR, and TCRdb kept only the in-frame ones, dropping some. The profile shows some 30,000 clones, around 80% of them singletons. Time point noted: week 35, safety follow-up. Mutant IDH1 20-mer peptide, at 300 ug, made up each vaccine dose, with topical imiquimod. Patients were given eight vaccinations, scheduled in weeks 1, 3, 5, 7, 11, 15, 19 and 23. Patients carried new grade 3 or 4 IDH1-mutant astrocytomas lacking nuclear ATRX. This clone showed up just once. Its antigen is not known. Trimming cost V 0 bases and J 6 bases, with 10 bases left between them. This CDR3 spans 14 amino acids. Germline V lookup: CDR1 SGDLS, CDR2 YYNGEE.

The receptor was derived from a woman aged 40 to 50 with glioma. J is TRBJ1-5 and V is TRBV9, with a tentative D call TRBD1 (6 bases). The sample in question was PBMCs, obtained from a glioma patient whose treatment included an IDH1 peptide vaccine. CDR3: CASSVGVQGQPQHF. CDR3 sequence (DNA): TGTGCCAGCAGCGTAGGGGTACAGGGTCAGCCCCAGCATTTT.